The rows below give T cell receptor beta chains drawn from one sample of a study of cytomegalovirus exposure and HLA in healthy donors. Sequencing was performed with immunoSEQ multiplex PCR; in TCRdb, only in-frame clones are kept and a portion is missing. This repertoire shows about 190,000 clones, roughly four fifths found once; its top ten account for 2.5% to 3.5%. Material for sequencing was PBMCs. The receptors here all came from a woman aged 25 to 39 in good health and CMV-seropositive. CDR3s leave out the opening cysteine and the closing phenylalanine or tryptophan.

v_call: TRBV19; j_call: TRBJ2-2; cdr3_aa: ASSSAGELF
v_call: TRBV28; j_call: -; cdr3_aa: ASSFGLAGILSYEQY
v_call: TRBV5-1; j_call: TRBJ1-2; cdr3_aa: ASSAEGSYGYT
v_call: TRBV7-2; j_call: TRBJ2-1; cdr3_aa: ASSSYSSGNEQF
v_call: TRBV7-9; j_call: TRBJ1-4; cdr3_aa: SSSLGTGSGNEKLF
v_call: TRBV7-9; j_call: TRBJ1-4; cdr3_aa: ASSLAGAREKLF
v_call: TRBV5-6; j_call: TRBJ2-7; cdr3_aa: ASSHAGTGVYEQY
v_call: TRBV14; j_call: TRBJ1-3; cdr3_aa: ASSGRGSGNTIY
v_call: TRBV27; j_call: TRBJ2-7; cdr3_aa: ASSSRREGLSEQY
v_call: TRBV10-3; j_call: TRBJ2-1; cdr3_aa: AITGTGGSAPSYNEQF
v_call: TRBV7-6; j_call: TRBJ1-2; cdr3_aa: ASSPTGLYGYT
v_call: TRBV19; j_call: TRBJ2-7; cdr3_aa: ASSPNFYEQY
v_call: TRBV19; j_call: TRBJ2-3; cdr3_aa: ASSIAATGEHTQY
v_call: TRBV2; j_call: TRBJ1-1; cdr3_aa: ARLEGTEAF
v_call: TRBV18; j_call: TRBJ1-3; cdr3_aa: ASSPVQGLMETIY
v_call: TRBV10-1; j_call: TRBJ2-3; cdr3_aa: ASSAPGRTDTQY